Shown below are 12 T cell receptor beta chains from a single sample sequenced in a study of OX40 agonist ivuxolimab in advanced cancers. Library preparation used the immunoSEQ multiplex PCR assay. TCRdb mirrors the immuneACCESS table, restricted to in-frame sequences. Some clones are absent from its copies; in checked studies, under half trace to an unresolved V gene, and the reason for the others is unknown. Present in this sample are 40,000 to 45,000 clones, around 84% of which were seen just once. The ten most abundant clones make up just over 20% of the sample. This material consisted of CD4+ or CD8+ T cells sorted from blood, taken in a trial of the OX40 agonist ivuxolimab. These receptor sequences come from an adult with an advanced solid tumor such as melanoma, head and neck, liver or kidney cancer.

V and J are TRBV27 and TRBJ2-1; the D gene is possibly TRBD1 (6 bases). The length of the CDR3 is 16 residues. Trimming pared 0 bases from V and 7 bases from J, leaving 16 bases between. Germline lookup yields CDR1 MNHEY and CDR2 SMNVEV (reference sequence). The CDR3 loop is CASSLSIMSGENEQFF. The DNA of the CDR3 is TGTGCCAGCAGTTTATCAATAATGTCAGGGGAGAATGAGCAGTTCTTC.

As concerns this clone: This could be a read error, since a much larger clone is one nucleotide away. This chain joins TRBV19 and TRBJ1-5; 9 bases fit TRBD1. The CDR3 is made up of 14 amino acids. The germline V gene has CDR1 LNHDA and CDR2 SQIVND (reference sequence). V lost 3 bases and J lost 5; bases outside the gene matches: 2. This CDR3 reads CASSMWTGDQPQHF. CDR3 nucleotide sequence: TGTGCCAGTAGTATGTGGACAGGGGATCAGCCCCAGCATTTT.

This rearrangement joins TRBV5-4 to TRBJ2-1; 12 bases line up with TRBD1. V gave up 4 bases and J gave up 8 bases; unmatched junction bases: 7. The CDR3 spans 15 residues. CDR1 and CDR2 from the germline V gene are SGHNT and YYREEE (reference sequence). CDR3 protein: CASSTGQGAHDEQFF. The CDR3 DNA is TGTGCCAGCAGCACGGGACAGGGGGCTCACGATGAGCAGTTCTTC.

V is TRBV6-4 and J is TRBJ1-1; a possible D gene is TRBD1 (6 bases). The V end was cut by 2 bases, the J end by 5 bases, with 21 bases between. The CDR3 extends over 17 amino acids. Germline V gives CDR1 MRHNA, CDR2 SNTAGT. The CDR3 loop reads CASSDLSAGQLATEAFF. The CDR3 nucleotides are TGTGCCAGCAGTGACCTTTCAGCCGGACAGCTTGCGACTGAAGCTTTCTTT.

The V call is TRBV4-3, the J call TRBJ2-3, with TRBD2 identical over 12 bases. The trim removed 3 bases at V and 2 bases at J, leaving 6 bases unmatched. Germline V lookup: CDR1 LGHNA, CDR2 YSLEER. This CDR3 is built from 17 residues. The CDR3 DNA sequence: TGCGCCAGCAGCCACGCACTAGCGGGGGGTTCCACAGATACGCAGTATTTT. This sequence encodes CASSHALAGGSTDTQYF.

The J gene is TRBJ2-3, the V gene TRBV5-6, with D hard to call. Germline assignment: CDR1 SGHDT and CDR2 YYEEEE. CDR3 length: 12 residues. Deletions cut 3 bases from V and 6 bases from J, with 8 bases between. As DNA, the CDR3 is TGTGCCAGCAGCTCGGGCCCCGATACGCAGTATTTT. Translated: CASSSGPDTQYF.

In this sample, this clone turned up once. The chain is built from TRBV5-1 and TRBJ1-1, with 10 bases aligning to TRBD1. Germline trimming cut 4 bases from V and 4 bases from J; bases unmatched to any gene: 7. Germline-derived CDR1 and CDR2 are SGHRS and YFSETQ. This CDR3 is built from 15 residues. The CDR3 nucleotides read TGCGCCAGCAGCGGAGGACAGGGGGGGAGCACTGAAGCTTTCTTT. Amino acid sequence: CASSGGQGGSTEAFF.

The V gene is TRBV19, the J gene TRBJ2-7; TRBD1 aligns across 10 bases. J gave up 4 bases and V 1 base, and 1 base lay outside the gene matches. Germline assignment: CDR1 LNHDA and CDR2 SQIVND (reference sequence). The CDR3 covers 14 residues. The CDR3 DNA reads TGTGCCAGTAGTATAGGACAGGGGGCGTACGAGCAGTACTTC. Its protein product is CASSIGQGAYEQYF.

The chain couples TRBV5-4 to TRBJ1-1; D is unresolved. Germline values: CDR1 SGHNT, CDR2 YYREEE (reference sequence). The V and J ends lost 2 bases and 0 bases respectively, with 8 bases between them. The CDR3 is 14 residues long. CDR3 loop: CASSFYSLNTEAFF. Here the CDR3 DNA reads TGTGCCAGCAGCTTTTACAGCTTGAACACTGAAGCTTTCTTT.

This clone was found many times. This chain joins TRBV10-3 and TRBJ2-7, with 7 bases lining up with TRBD1. V gave up 3 bases and J gave up 0 bases; unmatched junction bases: 8. This CDR3 contains 16 residues. Germline V lookup: CDR1 ENHRY, CDR2 SYGVKD. The CDR3 spells CAISDYPRTGSYEQYF. CDR3 sequence (DNA): TGTGCCATCAGTGATTATCCCCGGACAGGCTCCTACGAGCAGTACTTC.

The rearrangement links TRBV2 to TRBJ1-1; tentatively, D is TRBD1 (5 bases). The CDR3 runs 15 residues. Trimming cost V 3 bases and J 4 bases, with 15 bases left between them. Germline-derived CDR1 and CDR2 are SNHLY and FYNNEI. Here the CDR3 reads CASSEGDGVGTEAFF. In DNA form, the CDR3 reads TGTGCCAGCAGTGAGGGGGACGGTGTAGGCACTGAAGCTTTCTTT. Drawing the rest from reference TRBV2 and TRBJ1-1, the complete variable domain is EPEVTQTPSHQVTQMGQEVILRCVPISNHLYFYWYRQILGQKVEFLVSFYNNEISEKSEIFDDQFSVERPDGSNFTLKIRSTKLEDSAMYFCASSEGDGVGTEAFFGQGTRLTVV.

The CDR3 reads CASSLNGGRYSNQPQHF. Here the CDR3 DNA reads TGTGCCAGCAGCTTAAACGGAGGGCGATATAGCAATCAGCCCCAGCATTTT. The J gene is TRBJ1-5, the V gene TRBV7-2; no reliable D call. This CDR3 is built from 17 residues. From germline, CDR1 is SGHTA and CDR2 FQGNSA. V was shortened by 2 bases and J by 0 bases, with 14 bases between the two germline ends.